The present T cell receptor (beta chain) was sequenced within a study of blood T cell repertoires in COVID-19. In the study overall: Collection of acute and convalescent COVID-19 samples took place in the United States, Italy and Spain. PBMCs, B-cell-depleted T cells, or T cells provided the cDNA or gDNA that made up the material.

Per the study methods: Amplification of reference gene primers was used by the study to estimate nucleated cell counts. Profiled with immunoSEQ multiplex PCR; TCRdb holds only in-frame clones, not every one. V, J and clone size are those of that table, while D and trimming were read from the DNA. The repertoire holds some 19,000 clones, with approximately 90% as singletons. CDR1 is MGHRA, CDR2 YSYEKL, per germline. Unmatched junction bases numbered 9, after V lost 6 bases and J lost 10 bases. This CDR3 is built from 14 residues. Input material: peripheral blood. V gene TRBV4-1 combines with J gene TRBJ2-1; 10 positions match TRBD2. This TCR derives from a human donor in a cohort sampled during active COVID-19. The donor label of this sample is uncertain. CDR3 in DNA: TGCGCCAGCAGACAGCGGGAGGGCCCTAGGGAGCAGTTCTTC. It encodes CASRQREGPREQFF.